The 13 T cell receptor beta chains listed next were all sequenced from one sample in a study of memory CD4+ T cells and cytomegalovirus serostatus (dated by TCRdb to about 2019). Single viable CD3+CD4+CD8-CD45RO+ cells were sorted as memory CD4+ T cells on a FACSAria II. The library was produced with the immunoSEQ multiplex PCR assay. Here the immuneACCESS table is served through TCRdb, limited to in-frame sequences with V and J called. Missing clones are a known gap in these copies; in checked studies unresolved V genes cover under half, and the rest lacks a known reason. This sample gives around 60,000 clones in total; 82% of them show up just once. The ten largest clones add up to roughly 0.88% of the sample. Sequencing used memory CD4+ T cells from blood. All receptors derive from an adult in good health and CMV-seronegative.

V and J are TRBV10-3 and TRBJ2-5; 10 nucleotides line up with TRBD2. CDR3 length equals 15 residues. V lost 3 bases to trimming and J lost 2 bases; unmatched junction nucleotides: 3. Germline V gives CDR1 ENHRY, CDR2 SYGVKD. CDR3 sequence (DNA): TGTGCCATCAGTGATAGCGGGGGGTTTCAAGAGACCCAGTACTTC. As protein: CAISDSGGFQETQYF.

The CDR3 DNA follows: TGTGCCAGCAGGCGGAACACCGGGGAGCTGTTTTTT. This gives the protein CASRRNTGELFF. J is TRBJ2-2 and V is TRBV28; D is unclear. Germline CDR1 is MDHEN and CDR2 is SYDVKM. Trimming shortened V by 6 bases and J by 1 base, and 3 bases separated the two germline ends. This CDR3 is built from 12 residues.

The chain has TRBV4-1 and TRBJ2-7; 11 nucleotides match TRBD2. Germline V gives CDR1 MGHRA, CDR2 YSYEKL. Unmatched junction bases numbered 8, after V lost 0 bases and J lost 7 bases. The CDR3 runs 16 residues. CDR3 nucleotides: TGCGCCAGCAGCCAAGATCCTTCTAGCGGGAGGAGGGAGCAGTACTTC. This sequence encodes CASSQDPSSGRREQYF.

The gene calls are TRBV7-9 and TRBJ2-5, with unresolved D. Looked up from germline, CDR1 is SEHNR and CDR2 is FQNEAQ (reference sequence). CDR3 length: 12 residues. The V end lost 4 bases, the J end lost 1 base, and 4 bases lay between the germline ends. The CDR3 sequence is CASSSSQETQYF. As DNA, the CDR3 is TGTGCCAGCAGCTCATCCCAAGAGACCCAGTACTTC.

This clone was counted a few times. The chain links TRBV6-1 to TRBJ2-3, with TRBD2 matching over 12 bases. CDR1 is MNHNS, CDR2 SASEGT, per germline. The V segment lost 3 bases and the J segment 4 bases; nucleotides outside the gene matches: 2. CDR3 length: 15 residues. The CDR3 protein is CASSDPSGRADTQYF. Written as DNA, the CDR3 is TGTGCCAGCAGTGACCCTAGCGGGAGGGCAGATACGCAGTATTTT.

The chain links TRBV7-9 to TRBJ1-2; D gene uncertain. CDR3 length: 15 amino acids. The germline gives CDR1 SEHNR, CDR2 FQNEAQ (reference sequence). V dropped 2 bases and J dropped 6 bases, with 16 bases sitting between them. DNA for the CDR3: TGTGCCAGCAGCTTAATTTCGGCAGGAAGAGATGGCTACACCTTC. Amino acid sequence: CASSLISAGRDGYTF.

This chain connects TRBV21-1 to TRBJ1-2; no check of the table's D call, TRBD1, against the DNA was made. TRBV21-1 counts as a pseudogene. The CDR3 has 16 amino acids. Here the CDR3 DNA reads TGTGCCAGCAGCAAAGGAAGGGGCAGGTTAAACTATGGCTACACCTTC. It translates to CASSKGRGRLNYGYTF.

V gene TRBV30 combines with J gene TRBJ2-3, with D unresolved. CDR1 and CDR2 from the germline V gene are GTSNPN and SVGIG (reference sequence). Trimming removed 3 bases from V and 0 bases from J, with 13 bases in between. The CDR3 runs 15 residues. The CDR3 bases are TGTGCCTGGAGCGCCCTGAGCGCTAGCACAGATACGCAGTATTTT. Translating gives CAWSALSASTDTQYF. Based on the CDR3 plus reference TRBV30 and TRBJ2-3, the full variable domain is SQTIHQWPATLVQPVGSPLSLECTVEGTSNPNLYWYRQAAGRGLQLLFYSVGIGQISSEVPQNLSASRPQDRQFILSSKKLLLSDSGFYLCAWSALSASTDTQYFGPGTRLTVL.

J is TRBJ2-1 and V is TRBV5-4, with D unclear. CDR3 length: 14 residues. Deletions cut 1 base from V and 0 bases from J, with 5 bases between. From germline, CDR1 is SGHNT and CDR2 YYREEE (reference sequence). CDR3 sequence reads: CASSLYGSYNEQFF. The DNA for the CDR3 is TGTGCCAGCAGCTTGTATGGCTCCTACAATGAGCAGTTCTTC. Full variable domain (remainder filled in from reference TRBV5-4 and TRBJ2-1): ETGVTQSPTHLIKTRGQQVTLRCSSQSGHNTVSWYQQALGQGPQFIFQYYREEENGRGNFPPRFSGLQFPNYSSELNVNALELDDSALYLCASSLYGSYNEQFFGPGTRLTVL.

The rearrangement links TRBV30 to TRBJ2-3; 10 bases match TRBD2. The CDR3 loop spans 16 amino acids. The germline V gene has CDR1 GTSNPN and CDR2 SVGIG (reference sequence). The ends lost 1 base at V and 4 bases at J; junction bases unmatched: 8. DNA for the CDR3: TGTGCCTGGAGTGCCTGGGCTAGCGGGAGACCAGATACGCAGTATTTT. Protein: CAWSAWASGRPDTQYF.

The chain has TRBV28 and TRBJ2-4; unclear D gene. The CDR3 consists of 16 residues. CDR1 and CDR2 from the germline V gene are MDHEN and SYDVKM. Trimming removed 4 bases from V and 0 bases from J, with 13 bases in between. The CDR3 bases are TGTGCCAGCAGTTCTAGTCAATGGATAGCCAAAAACATTCAGTACTTC. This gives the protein CASSSSQWIAKNIQYF.

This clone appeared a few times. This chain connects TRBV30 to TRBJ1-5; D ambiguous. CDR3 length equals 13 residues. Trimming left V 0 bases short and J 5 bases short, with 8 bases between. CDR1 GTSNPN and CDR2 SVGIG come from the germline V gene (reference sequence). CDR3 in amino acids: CAWSVRGDQPQHF. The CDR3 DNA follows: TGTGCCTGGAGTGTACGCGGGGATCAGCCCCAGCATTTT.

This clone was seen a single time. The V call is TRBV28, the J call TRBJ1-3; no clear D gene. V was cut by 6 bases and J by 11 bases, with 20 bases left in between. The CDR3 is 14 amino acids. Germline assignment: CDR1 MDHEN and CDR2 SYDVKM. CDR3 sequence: CASSPRVPPAAIYF. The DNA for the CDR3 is TGTGCCAGCAGCCCGAGGGTCCCACCAGCAGCCATATATTTT.